Below are 25 T cell receptor beta chains sequenced from a single sample in a study of blood T cell repertoires in COVID-19. The repertoire was sequenced with immunoSEQ multiplex PCR; TCRdb's copy has only in-frame clones and lacks some. The data contain about 250,000 clones, just over 85% of them singletons. Input material: PBMCs or T cells enriched from blood (not recorded which). Receptors were obtained from a man aged 40-49 years who had recovered from COVID-19.

This clone was counted a few times. V and J are TRBV9 and TRBJ2-2; maybe TRBD2 (7 bases). Trimming took off 3 bases at V and 4 bases at J, with 28 bases between the two ends. The CDR3 length is 20 residues. CDR1 is SGDLS and CDR2 is YYNGEE in the germline V gene. DNA of the CDR3: TGTGCCAGCAGCGCGGGAGGTGGGAGGAGCGCGGGGGCCGCCACCGGGGAGCTGTTTTTT. It translates to CASSAGGGRSAGAATGELFF.

The chain employs TRBV5-8 and TRBJ1-3; the D gene is possibly TRBD1 (6 bases). The CDR3 runs to 14 residues. The germline CDR1 and CDR2 sequences are SGHTS and YDEGEE. Between the trimmed V and J ends, which lost 4 bases and 2 bases, there was a span of 10 bases. CDR3 bases: TGTGCCAGCAGCCCAGGGGCACCTGGAAACACCATATATTTT. It specifies CASSPGAPGNTIYF. The variable domain in full, completed from reference TRBV5-8 and TRBJ1-3, reads EAGVTQSPTHLIKTRGQQATLRCSPISGHTSVYWYQQALGLGLQFLLWYDEGEERNRGNFPPRFSGRQFPNYSSELNVNALELEDSALYLCASSPGAPGNTIYFGEGSWLTVV.

The chain is built from TRBV3-1 (or the pseudogene TRBV3-2) and TRBJ1-1, with a tentative D call TRBD1 (5 bases). The germline V and J ends were trimmed by 0 bases and 5 bases, with 7 bases remaining between them. Germline V gene lookup returns CDR1 LGHDT and CDR2 YNNKEL (reference sequence). This CDR3 region has 13 residues. The CDR3 region has the DNA TGTGCCAGCAGCCAAGATGGGGGGACTGAAGCTTTCTTT. It translates to CASSQDGGTEAFF.

The V gene is TRBV3-1 (or the pseudogene TRBV3-2), the J gene TRBJ2-5; D not certain. V shed 4 bases and J shed 2 bases, with 5 bases lying between them. Germline CDR1 LGHDT, CDR2 YNNKEL (reference sequence). The CDR3 has 12 residues. Written as DNA, the CDR3 is TGTGCCAGCAGCCTACTTCAAGAGACCCAGTACTTC. Translation: CASSLLQETQYF.

This clone was seen repeatedly, ten times or more. The V gene is TRBV9, the J gene TRBJ1-1, with D possibly TRBD1 on 5 matching bases. V was trimmed by 0 bases and J by 3 bases, leaving 9 bases between them. Germline V CDR1 and CDR2: SGDLS, YYNGEE. This CDR3 has 14 amino acids. The CDR3: CASSVEGVYTEAFF. CDR3 nucleotide sequence: TGTGCCAGCAGCGTAGAAGGGGTATACACTGAAGCTTTCTTT.

This clone was observed once. This rearrangement joins TRBV4-1 to TRBJ1-4; TRBD1 aligns across 8 bases. The CDR3 contains 17 residues. The germline V gene has CDR1 MGHRA and CDR2 YSYEKL. The J segment lost 0 bases and the V segment lost 4 bases, leaving 7 bases of the junction unmatched. CDR3 in DNA: TGCGCCAGCAGCCGAAGTACAGGGGGGGCAACTAATGAAAAACTGTTTTTT. This gives the protein CASSRSTGGATNEKLFF.

As to this clone: Additional DNA sequences in this sample encode the identical CDR3. CDR3 bases: TGTGCCAGCAGTTTATCTTCCGGGAACACTGAAGCTTTCTTT. It specifies CASSLSSGNTEAFF. The chain couples TRBV27 to TRBJ1-1, with D uncertain. This CDR3 is built from 14 residues. Germline V gene data show CDR1 as MNHEY and CDR2 as SMNVEV (reference sequence). The ends were cut back, 0 bases at V and 1 base at J, with 6 bases in the middle.

The rearrangement links TRBV19 to TRBJ1-5; 7 nucleotides align to TRBD1. The CDR3 has 16 amino acids. Germline-derived CDR1 and CDR2 are LNHDA and SQIVND (reference sequence). The ends lost 3 bases at V and 1 base at J; junction bases unmatched: 6. The CDR3 bases are TGTGCCAGTAGTATCGTGACAGGGAGGAGCAATCAGCCCCAGCATTTT. Its translation is CASSIVTGRSNQPQHF.

The chain recombines TRBV19 with TRBJ1-5; 8 nucleotides line up with TRBD1. V lost 7 bases, J lost 9 bases, and 14 bases stayed unmatched. The CDR3 consists of 15 residues. Germline CDR1 is LNHDA and CDR2 is SQIVND (reference sequence). The CDR3 DNA reads as TGTGCCAGTACCTCCCCGGACAGGGCCCCCGGGCCCCAGCATTTT. It is translated as CASTSPDRAPGPQHF.

This chain joins TRBV24-1 and TRBJ2-2; D gene ambiguous. The length of the CDR3 is 15 residues. Germline V gene lookup returns CDR1 KGHDR and CDR2 SFDVKD. V dropped 4 bases and J dropped 4 bases, with 12 bases sitting between them. The chain's CDR3 is CATSDPPPSTGELFF. The CDR3 DNA reads as TGTGCCACCAGTGACCCGCCCCCCAGCACCGGGGAGCTGTTTTTT.

The chain employs TRBV4-2 and TRBJ1-1; TRBD1 might be the D (5 bases). Germline CDR1 and CDR2: LGHNA and YNFKEQ. The CDR3 contains 15 residues. V gave up 1 base and J gave up 5 bases, with 14 bases separating them. The DNA of the CDR3 is TGTGCCAGCAGCCAAGCCGGACAAGACCAAACTGAAGCTTTCTTT. Its translation: CASSQAGQDQTEAFF.

This clone was detected a few times. The chain joins TRBV4-2 to TRBJ2-2, with a weak D call TRBD1 (6 bases). The V and J ends lost 1 base and 5 bases respectively, with 23 bases between them. CDR3 length: 19 residues. CDR1 is LGHNA, CDR2 YNFKEQ, per germline. The CDR3 DNA sequence: TGTGCCAGCAGCCAAGCGATTGTAGGGGGACGCCATTGGACCGGGGAGCTGTTTTTT. As protein: CASSQAIVGGRHWTGELFF.

This chain links TRBV12-5 with TRBJ2-1; D unclear. Trimming cost V 6 bases and J 5 bases, with 5 bases left between them. The CDR3 consists of 11 residues. Germline assignment: CDR1 LGHNT and CDR2 FRNRAP. This CDR3 reads CASGENNEQFF. The CDR3 coding sequence is TGTGCTAGTGGCGAGAACAATGAGCAGTTCTTC.

This chain uses TRBV4-2 with TRBJ2-2; 9 bases line up with TRBD1. CDR1 and CDR2 from the germline V gene are LGHNA and YNFKEQ. V shed 2 bases, J shed 7 bases, and the junction held 8 bases outside the gene matches. The CDR3 runs 16 residues. DNA of the CDR3: TGTGCCAGCAGCCAAAACATACAGGGGGCAGGCGGGGAGCTGTTTTTT. It specifies CASSQNIQGAGGELFF.

This clone came up once. The chain combines TRBV19 with TRBJ1-1; 7 bases match TRBD1. The germline V gene has CDR1 LNHDA and CDR2 SQIVND (reference sequence). The CDR3 sequence is 15 residues long. V was clipped by 5 bases and J by 1 base; unmatched bases: 7. CDR3 amino acids: CASSLRGYGNTEAFF. The CDR3 bases are TGTGCCAGTAGTCTCAGGGGGTATGGGAACACTGAAGCTTTCTTT.

The rearrangement uses TRBV7-9 and TRBJ1-2, with D unclear. Germline CDR1 SEHNR, CDR2 FQNEAQ (reference sequence). The V end lost 3 bases, the J end lost 8 bases, and 16 bases lay between the germline ends. The CDR3 has 14 amino acids. The CDR3 sequence is CASSFEAPFGGYTF. As DNA, the CDR3 is TGTGCCAGCAGCTTTGAAGCGCCTTTTGGGGGCTACACCTTC.

This chain joins TRBV7-9 and TRBJ1-2, with D uncertain. Deletions cut 6 bases from V and 4 bases from J, with 12 bases between. This CDR3 is 13 amino acids long. The germline V gene encodes CDR1 SEHNR and CDR2 FQNEAQ (reference sequence). CDR3 nucleotide sequence: TGTGCCAGCAGGGACTCAGGAACCTATGGCTACACCTTC. It is translated as CASRDSGTYGYTF.

This clone has just one count. The chain recombines TRBV20-1 with TRBJ2-7; tentatively, D is TRBD2 (7 bases). Germline V CDR1 and CDR2: DFQATT, SNEGSKA (reference sequence). Between the trimmed V and J ends, which lost 3 bases and 7 bases, there was a span of 10 bases. The CDR3 consists of 11 residues. The CDR3 is CSASGGREQYF. The CDR3 DNA reads as TGCAGTGCTAGCGGGGGGCGGGAGCAGTACTTC.

The V call is TRBV5-5, the J call TRBJ1-3; D uncertain. Looked up from germline, CDR1 is SGHKS and CDR2 is YYEKEE (reference sequence). This CDR3 is 13 amino acids long. V was pared by 0 bases and J by 4 bases, with 5 bases between. In DNA, the CDR3 is TGTGCCAGCAGCTTGGCCGGGGGAAACACCATATATTTT. This translates into CASSLAGGNTIYF.

CDR3 nucleotide sequence: TGTGCCAGCAGCTCAACGACAGGGTACTATGGCTACACCTTC. Translation: CASSSTTGYYGYTF. The genes are TRBV7-9 and TRBJ1-2; 7 bases fit TRBD1. The CDR3 contains 14 residues. Germline V lookup: CDR1 SEHNR, CDR2 FQNEAQ (reference sequence). After removal of 4 bases from V and 3 bases from J, the junction contained 5 bases not matched to a gene.

The chain has TRBV5-4 and TRBJ1-2; TRBD1 aligns across 8 bases. V dropped 0 bases and J dropped 5; count of bases not matched to a gene: 3. The CDR3 extends over 14 amino acids. CDR1 SGHNT and CDR2 YYREEE come from the germline V gene (reference sequence). CDR3 sequence (DNA): TGTGCCAGCAGCTTGGATGGGGACAGGTATGGCTACACCTTC. Translating gives CASSLDGDRYGYTF.

The rearrangement uses TRBV2 and TRBJ1-2; 8 bases agree with TRBD1. With V trimmed by 8 bases and J by 4 bases, 6 bases remained unmatched. CDR3 length: 13 amino acids. CDR1 is SNHLY, CDR2 FYNNEI, per germline. CDR3: CASCPDRVYGYTF. CDR3 bases: TGTGCCAGCTGCCCGGACAGGGTCTATGGCTACACCTTC.

This chain links TRBV19 with TRBJ1-1, with a weak D call TRBD1 (5 bases). The CDR3 covers 14 residues. CDR1 is LNHDA, CDR2 SQIVND, per germline (reference sequence). The V end lost 7 bases, the J end lost 1 base, and 13 bases lay between the germline ends. CDR3 in amino acids: CASTVTGKNTEAFF. As DNA, the CDR3 is TGTGCCAGTACCGTTACAGGTAAGAACACTGAAGCTTTCTTT.

V usage is TRBV7-9 and J usage is TRBJ1-2; D perhaps matches TRBD1 (6 bases). Germline loops: CDR1 SEHNR, CDR2 FQNEAQ (reference sequence). CDR3 length: 15 amino acids. The ends were cut back, 1 base at V and 2 bases at J, with 11 bases in the middle. This chain's CDR3 is CASSLEGGLNYGYTF. Here the CDR3 DNA reads TGTGCCAGCAGCTTAGAGGGGGGGCTGAACTATGGCTACACCTTC.

The J gene is TRBJ1-3, the V gene TRBV30; D not resolved. The CDR3 extends over 12 amino acids. The germline V and J ends were trimmed by 4 bases and 4 bases, with 8 bases remaining between them. Per germline, CDR1 GTSNPN and CDR2 SVGIG (reference sequence). CDR3 loop: CAWMLSGNTIYF. The CDR3 bases are TGTGCCTGGATGTTATCCGGAAACACCATATATTTT.